The clone carrying this TCR beta chain was counted between two and nine times. V lost 10 bases, J lost 1 base, and 19 bases stayed unmatched. The CDR3 contains 19 residues. Germline V gives CDR1 MNHEY, CDR2 SMNVEV (reference sequence). This record comes from a study of blood T cell repertoires in COVID-19. TCRdb's copy holds only in-frame clones and misses some; the assay was immunoSEQ multiplex PCR. The data show 150,000 to 200,000 clones, with around 80% seen just once and about a fifth held by the top ten. This chain connects TRBV27 to TRBJ2-4; 10 bases fit TRBD2. The sequence derives from a woman aged 80 or older with acute or convalescent COVID-19. The sequenced sample was peripheral blood. CDR3 loop: CATGDLGTSVGVAKNIQYF. DNA of the CDR3: TGTGCCACCGGGGACCTTGGGACTAGCGTTGGTGTCGCCAAAAACATTCAGTACTTC.